These T cell receptor beta chains were read from a single sample in a study of shared clonotypes between healthy human individuals. Assay used: immunoSEQ multiplex PCR; TCRdb lists only in-frame clones, some missing. This sample has 2 million to 2.5 million clones, with 92% found just once. Sample: naive CD4+ T cells from PBMCs. The receptors were sampled from a man aged 18 to 29 in good health. Some clones in this sample may be carry-over from other donors' samples. CDR3s include the opening cysteine and the closing phenylalanine or tryptophan. A D gene is named only where the DNA matches it firmly. Size is stated for part of the rows, as once, few or many counts, or as a class when the clone is expanded.

j_gene: TRBJ1-2
d_gene: NA
v_gene: TRBV6-5
len: 14
abundance: few
CDR3aa: CASSKPRSPHGYTF

j_gene: TRBJ2-7
d_gene: NA
v_gene: TRBV5-1
len: 14
abundance: NA
CDR3aa: CASRIGTHSYEQYF

j_gene: TRBJ2-5
d_gene: TRBD2
v_gene: TRBV10-3
len: 15
abundance: NA
CDR3aa: CAISPMSGAAGAQYF

j_gene: TRBJ2-6
d_gene: NA
v_gene: TRBV21-1
len: 16
abundance: NA
CDR3aa: CASSRVGGSGANVLTF

j_gene: TRBJ2-1
d_gene: NA
v_gene: TRBV10-1
len: 15
abundance: NA
CDR3aa: CASSLSGWGYNEQFF

j_gene: TRBJ2-3
d_gene: NA
v_gene: TRBV7-9
len: 16
abundance: NA
CDR3aa: CASSTYYRTGTDTQYF

j_gene: TRBJ1-1
d_gene: NA
v_gene: TRBV2
len: 15
abundance: NA
CDR3aa: CASSESTSGRPEAFF

j_gene: TRBJ1-1
d_gene: TRBD1
v_gene: TRBV6-5
len: 14
abundance: NA
CDR3aa: CASSYRGLNTEAFF

j_gene: TRBJ2-7
d_gene: NA
v_gene: TRBV4-1
len: 14
abundance: NA
CDR3aa: CASSPGEERHEQYF

j_gene: TRBJ2-3
d_gene: NA
v_gene: TRBV12-5
len: 13
abundance: NA
CDR3aa: CASQRGRTDTQYF

j_gene: TRBJ1-1
d_gene: NA
v_gene: TRBV25-1
len: 15
abundance: NA
CDR3aa: CASSDPQSYNTEAFF

j_gene: TRBJ1-5
d_gene: NA
v_gene: TRBV5-6
len: 14
abundance: NA
CDR3aa: CASRLQGSNQPQHF

j_gene: TRBJ2-7
d_gene: NA
v_gene: TRBV28
len: 16
abundance: NA
CDR3aa: CASSIEQGGYGYEQYF

j_gene: TRBJ2-5
d_gene: NA
v_gene: TRBV29-1
len: 16
abundance: NA
CDR3aa: CSVDPGRVSKGETQYF

j_gene: TRBJ1-2
d_gene: NA
v_gene: TRBV7-6
len: 13
abundance: NA
CDR3aa: CASSLAGSYGYTF

j_gene: TRBJ1-2
d_gene: NA
v_gene: TRBV6-6
len: 13
abundance: NA
CDR3aa: CASSYQGNYGYTF

j_gene: TRBJ1-1
d_gene: NA
v_gene: TRBV7-8
len: 14
abundance: NA
CDR3aa: CASSLTQKNTEAFF

j_gene: TRBJ2-5
d_gene: NA
v_gene: TRBV5-6
len: 15
abundance: NA
CDR3aa: CASSLVGARSETQYF

j_gene: TRBJ1-4
d_gene: TRBD1
v_gene: TRBV5-4
len: 13
abundance: NA
CDR3aa: CASSLDRGQKLFF

j_gene: TRBJ1-2
d_gene: NA
v_gene: TRBV4-1
len: 15
abundance: NA
CDR3aa: CASSQVMEANYGYTF

j_gene: TRBJ2-2
d_gene: NA
v_gene: TRBV5-1
len: 17
abundance: NA
CDR3aa: CASSSNPGQQNTGELFF

j_gene: TRBJ1-2
d_gene: NA
v_gene: TRBV4-3
len: 15
abundance: NA
CDR3aa: CASSQELTANYGYTF

j_gene: TRBJ1-1
d_gene: TRBD1
v_gene: TRBV15
len: 20
abundance: NA
CDR3aa: CATSRDWRDRDRGLRTEAFF

j_gene: TRBJ2-3
d_gene: NA
v_gene: TRBV19
len: 12
abundance: NA
CDR3aa: CASSIEYDTQYF

j_gene: TRBJ2-1
d_gene: NA
v_gene: TRBV18
len: 14
abundance: once
CDR3aa: CASSPRRLNNEQFF

j_gene: TRBJ1-5
d_gene: NA
v_gene: TRBV19
len: 12
abundance: NA
CDR3aa: CASSIAGGPQHF

j_gene: TRBJ1-2
d_gene: TRBD1
v_gene: TRBV28
len: 15
abundance: NA
CDR3aa: CASSWGTGGIYGYTF

j_gene: TRBJ2-7
d_gene: NA
v_gene: TRBV5-1
len: 14
abundance: once
CDR3aa: CASSTHTNSYEQYF

j_gene: TRBJ2-1
d_gene: NA
v_gene: TRBV21-1
len: 15
abundance: NA
CDR3aa: CASTPRGKGRNEQFF

j_gene: TRBJ2-7
d_gene: TRBD1
v_gene: TRBV4-3
len: 16
abundance: NA
CDR3aa: CASSQVSGDRSYEQYF

j_gene: TRBJ1-3
d_gene: NA
v_gene: TRBV9
len: 13
abundance: NA
CDR3aa: CASSVKMGQTIYF

j_gene: TRBJ2-2
d_gene: TRBD2
v_gene: TRBV7-9
len: 19
abundance: NA
CDR3aa: CASSLGASGRALDTGELFF

j_gene: TRBJ1-3
d_gene: NA
v_gene: TRBV5-6
len: 13
abundance: NA
CDR3aa: CASSFRERNTIYF

j_gene: TRBJ2-1
d_gene: NA
v_gene: TRBV7-8
len: 16
abundance: NA
CDR3aa: CASSLGQSSSYNEQFF

j_gene: TRBJ2-5
d_gene: TRBD2
v_gene: TRBV12-5
len: 18
abundance: NA
CDR3aa: CASGSQFGGGTGQETQYF

j_gene: TRBJ2-1
d_gene: TRBD2
v_gene: TRBV7-2
len: 17
abundance: NA
CDR3aa: CASSLIFWTSGRNEQFF

j_gene: TRBJ1-2
d_gene: NA
v_gene: TRBV9
len: 14
abundance: NA
CDR3aa: CASSVDGKNYGYTF